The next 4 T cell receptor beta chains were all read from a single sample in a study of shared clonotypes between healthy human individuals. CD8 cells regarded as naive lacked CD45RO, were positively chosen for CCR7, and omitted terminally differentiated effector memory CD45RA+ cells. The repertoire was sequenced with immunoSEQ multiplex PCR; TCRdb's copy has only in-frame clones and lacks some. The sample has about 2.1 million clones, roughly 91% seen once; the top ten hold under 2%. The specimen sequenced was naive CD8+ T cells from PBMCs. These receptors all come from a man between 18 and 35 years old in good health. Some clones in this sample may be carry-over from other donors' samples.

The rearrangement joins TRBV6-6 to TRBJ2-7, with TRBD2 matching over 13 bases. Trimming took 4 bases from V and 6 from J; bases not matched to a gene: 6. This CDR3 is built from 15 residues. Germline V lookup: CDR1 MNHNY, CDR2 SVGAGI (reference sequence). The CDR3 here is CASSLPGLAGREQYF. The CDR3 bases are TGTGCCAGCAGTTTACCGGGACTAGCGGGGCGCGAGCAGTACTTC.

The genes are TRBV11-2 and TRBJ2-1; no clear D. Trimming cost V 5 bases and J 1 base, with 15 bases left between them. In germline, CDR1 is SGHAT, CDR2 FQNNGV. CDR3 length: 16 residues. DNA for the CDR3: TGTGCCAGCAGCCCGGCGCTTCTGGGGTCCTACAATGAGCAGTTCTTC. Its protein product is CASSPALLGSYNEQFF.

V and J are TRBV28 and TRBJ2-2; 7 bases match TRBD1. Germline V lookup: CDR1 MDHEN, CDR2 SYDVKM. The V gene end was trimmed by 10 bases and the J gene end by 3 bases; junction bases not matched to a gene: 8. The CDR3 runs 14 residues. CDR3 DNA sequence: TGTGCCACCTTCAGGACAGGCTACACCGGGGAGCTGTTTTTT. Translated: CATFRTGYTGELFF.

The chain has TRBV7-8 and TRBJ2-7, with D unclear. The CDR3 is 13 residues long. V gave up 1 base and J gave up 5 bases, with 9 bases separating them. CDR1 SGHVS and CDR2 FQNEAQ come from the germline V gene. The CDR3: CASSLETSNEQYF. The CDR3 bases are TGTGCCAGCAGCTTAGAAACAAGCAACGAGCAGTACTTC.